One T cell receptor (beta chain) is described in this entry. The antigen is unknown. Sample treatment: about 20 received Ad26.COV2.S at low or high dose, single or two shots; a few received placebo; per-sample allocation not given. Material that was analyzed had been drawn on day 63 after the first vaccine or placebo injection. These data belong to a study of Ad26.COV2.S vaccination and SARS-CoV-2 variants. Findings and limits, study-wide: Individuals receiving vaccine had higher spike-specific TCR breadth than placebo recipients did.

Clones were sequenced by immunoSEQ multiplex PCR, and TCRdb holds only the in-frame ones, with some missing. The repertoire consists of 350,000 to 450,000 clones, with roughly 91% occurring once and the leading ten covering around 3.5%. Sequencing used peripheral blood, obtained in a trial of Ad26.COV2.S vaccine versus placebo. The source of this sequence is a person aged 18-65 years who received the Ad26.COV2.S COVID-19 vaccine or a placebo.

DNA of the CDR3: TGTGCCAGCAGTGACAAGACAGGGGCGCCGAACACTGAAGCTTTCTTT. It is translated as CASSDKTGAPNTEAFF. V gene TRBV27 combines with J gene TRBJ1-1, with 8 bases that match TRBD1. The CDR3 is 16 residues long. The V segment lost 5 bases and the J segment 1 base; nucleotides outside the gene matches: 9. CDR1 is MNHEY, CDR2 SMNVEV, per germline (reference sequence).